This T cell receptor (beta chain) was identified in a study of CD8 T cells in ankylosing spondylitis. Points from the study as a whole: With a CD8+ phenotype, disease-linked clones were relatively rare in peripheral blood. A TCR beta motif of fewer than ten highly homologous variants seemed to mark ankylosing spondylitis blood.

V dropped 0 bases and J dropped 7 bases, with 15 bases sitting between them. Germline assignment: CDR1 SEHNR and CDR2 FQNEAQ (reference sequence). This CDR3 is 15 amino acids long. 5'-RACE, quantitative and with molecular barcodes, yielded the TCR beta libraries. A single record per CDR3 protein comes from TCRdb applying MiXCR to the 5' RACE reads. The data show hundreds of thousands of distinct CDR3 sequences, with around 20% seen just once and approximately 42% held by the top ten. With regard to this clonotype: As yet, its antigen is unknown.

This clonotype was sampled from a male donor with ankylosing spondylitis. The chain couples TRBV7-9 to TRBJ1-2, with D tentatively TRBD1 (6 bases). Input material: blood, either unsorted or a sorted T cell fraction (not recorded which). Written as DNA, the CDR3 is TGTGCCAGCAGCTTAGCACCGACAGGCGTAGGTGGCTACACCTTC. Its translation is CASSLAPTGVGGYTF.